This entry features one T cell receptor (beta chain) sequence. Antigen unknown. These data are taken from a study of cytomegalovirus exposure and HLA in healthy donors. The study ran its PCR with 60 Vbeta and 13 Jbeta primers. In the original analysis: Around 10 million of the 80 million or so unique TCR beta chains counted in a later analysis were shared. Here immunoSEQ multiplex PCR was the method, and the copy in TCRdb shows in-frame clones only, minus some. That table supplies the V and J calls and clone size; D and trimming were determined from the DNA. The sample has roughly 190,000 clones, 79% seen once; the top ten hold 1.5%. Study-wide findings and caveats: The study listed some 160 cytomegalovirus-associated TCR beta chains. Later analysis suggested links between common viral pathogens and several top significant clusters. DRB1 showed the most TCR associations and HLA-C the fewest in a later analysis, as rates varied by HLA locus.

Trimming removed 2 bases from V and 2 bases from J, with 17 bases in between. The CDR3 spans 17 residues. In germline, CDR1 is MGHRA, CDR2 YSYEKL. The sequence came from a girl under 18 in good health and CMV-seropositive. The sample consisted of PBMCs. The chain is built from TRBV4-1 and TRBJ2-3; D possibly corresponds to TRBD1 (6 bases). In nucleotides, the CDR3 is TGCGCCAGCAGCCAAACTCCCCTGGGGGACAACACAGATACGCAGTATTTT. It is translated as CASSQTPLGDNTDTQYF.